Listed here are 18 T cell receptor beta chains from one sample, sequenced in a study of healthy donors' naive CD4 and CD8 T cells. A linear amplification protocol produced the TCR libraries from 500 ng of total RNA. Using its own MiXCR run on the reads, TCRdb lists one record per CDR3 protein. The sample records approximately 180,000 distinct CDR3 sequences, around 80% being singletons. Source material: naive CD4+ and CD8+ T cells sorted from blood, pooled from several donors. These receptors all come from a pool of human donors in good health; the sample pools cells from several healthy donors.

The chain is built from TRBV19 and TRBJ1-2, with D perhaps matching TRBD1 (6 bases). With 8 bases removed from V and 3 bases from J, the gap between germline ends came to 13 bases. This CDR3 contains 13 residues. In germline, CDR1 is LNHDA, CDR2 SQIVND (reference sequence). CDR3 nucleotide sequence: TGTGCCAGTGAGGGGGGCAGGGACTATGGCTACACCTTC. Translated: CASEGGRDYGYTF. Based on the CDR3 plus reference TRBV19 and TRBJ1-2, the full variable domain is DGGITQSPKYLFRKEGQNVTLSCEQNLNHDAMYWYRQDPGQGLRLIYYSQIVNDFQKGDIAEGYSVSREKKESFPLTVTSAQKNPTAFYLCASEGGRDYGYTFGSGTRLTVV.

The chain recombines TRBV6-5 with TRBJ1-4; no clear D. From germline, CDR1 is MNHEY and CDR2 SVGAGI. Between the trimmed V and J ends, which lost 3 bases and 5 bases, there was a span of 13 bases. The CDR3 runs to 15 residues. In DNA form, the CDR3 reads TGTGCCAGCAGTTATTCGGGGAACTCCAATGAAAAACTGTTTTTT. It codes for CASSYSGNSNEKLFF.

The V call is TRBV6-6, the J call TRBJ1-5; D remains ambiguous. V dropped 0 bases and J dropped 6 bases, with 6 bases sitting between them. The CDR3 spans 13 residues. Germline V gene sequence: CDR1 MNHNY, CDR2 SVGAGI (reference sequence). DNA for the CDR3: TGTGCCAGCAGTTACTCGTCGCCTCAGCCCCAGCATTTT. Translation: CASSYSSPQPQHF.

The chain has TRBV5-6 and TRBJ2-1; 7 bases fit TRBD2. There are 15 residues in the CDR3. The V gene end was trimmed by 6 bases and the J gene end by 2 bases; junction bases not matched to a gene: 8. From germline, CDR1 is SGHDT and CDR2 YYEEEE. CDR3 nucleotide sequence: TGTGCCAGCACGTACCGGGAGGAGGCCTACAATGAGCAGTTCTTC. Translating it yields CASTYREEAYNEQFF.

This chain joins TRBV13 and TRBJ1-3; no clear D gene. Trimming removed 0 bases at V and 3 bases at J, with 9 bases between. Germline V gene sequence: CDR1 PRHDT, CDR2 FYEKMQ (reference sequence). The length of the CDR3 is 15 residues. The CDR3, as DNA: TGTGCCAGCAGCTTAGGGCCCGTAGGTGGAAACACCATATATTTT. Its translation is CASSLGPVGGNTIYF.

The chain carries TRBV6-6 and TRBJ1-5; D may be TRBD1 (5 bases). Germline CDR1 MNHNY, CDR2 SVGAGI (reference sequence). This CDR3 spans 13 amino acids. The V gene lost 5 bases and the J gene lost 5 bases, with 10 bases spanning the gap. The CDR3, as DNA: TGTGCCAGCAGTCCGGACATACATCAGCCCCAGCATTTT. It specifies CASSPDIHQPQHF.

The V call is TRBV6-5, the J call TRBJ2-7, with 9 bases fitting TRBD1. Germline V gene data show CDR1 as MNHEY and CDR2 as SVGAGI. The ends lost 6 bases at V and 5 bases at J; junction bases unmatched: 8. This CDR3 contains 14 residues. The CDR3 region is CASRKPGQGDEQYF. The CDR3 DNA follows: TGTGCCAGCAGAAAACCGGGACAGGGTGACGAGCAGTACTTC.

The genes are TRBV29-1 and TRBJ2-2, with D perhaps assigned TRBD1 or TRBD2 (5 bases each). V dropped 7 bases and J dropped 4 bases, with 13 bases sitting between them. Germline CDR1 reads SQVTM; CDR2 reads ANQGSEA. CDR3 length equals 13 residues. The CDR3 spells CSGGGGRTGELFF. The CDR3 nucleotides read TGCAGCGGGGGCGGCGGGCGCACCGGGGAGCTGTTTTTT.

The V and J genes are TRBV4-3 and TRBJ1-1; no reliable D call. Germline-derived CDR1 and CDR2 are LGHNA and YSLEER. This CDR3 has 15 amino acids. V was shortened by 1 base and J by 0 bases, with 9 bases between the two germline ends. The DNA of the CDR3 is TGCGCCAGCAGCCAAGGACAAACTCTGAACACTGAAGCTTTCTTT. Encoded protein: CASSQGQTLNTEAFF.

J is TRBJ2-7 and V is TRBV27; D remains ambiguous. This CDR3 is built from 13 residues. CDR1 MNHEY and CDR2 SMNVEV come from the germline V gene (reference sequence). V shed 8 bases and J shed 3 bases, with 14 bases lying between them. The CDR3 DNA is TGTGCCAGCCGTGGACGAGACTTCTACGAGCAGTACTTC. It encodes CASRGRDFYEQYF.

CDR3 amino acids: CSGQTSGRADEQFF. CDR3 in DNA: TGCAGCGGGCAGACTAGCGGGAGGGCCGATGAGCAGTTCTTC. The rearrangement uses TRBV29-1 and TRBJ2-1, with 14 bases aligning to TRBD2. CDR1 and CDR2 (germline): SQVTM, ANQGSEA. The CDR3 is 14 amino acids. V lost 7 bases and J lost 8; bases outside the gene matches: 7.

This clonotype was counted once. This chain joins TRBV27 and TRBJ1-6, with D uncertain. CDR3 length equals 14 residues. Germline values: CDR1 MNHEY, CDR2 SMNVEV (reference sequence). With 6 bases removed from V and 10 bases from J, the gap between germline ends came to 16 bases. The DNA for the CDR3 is TGTGCCAGCAGAGACCGAGGGAGAGGATCACCCCTCCACTTT. It yields the protein CASRDRGRGSPLHF.

The chain couples TRBV5-1 to TRBJ1-2, with TRBD1 matching over 8 bases. The CDR3 has 16 residues. Germline assignment: CDR1 SGHRS and CDR2 YFSETQ. V was pared by 0 bases and J by 4 bases, with 8 bases of the junction left unmatched. The CDR3 nucleotides are TGCGCCAGCAGCTTGGCCCTATCCGGGACAGGCTATGGCTACACCTTC. Protein product: CASSLALSGTGYGYTF.

For this clonotype: Germline and junction disagree at one end, which may indicate a read error. The rearrangement links TRBV4-2 to TRBJ2-1, with a tentative D call TRBD1 (5 bases). Per the germline V gene, CDR1 is LGHNA and CDR2 is YNFKEQ. The CDR3 loop spans 15 amino acids. Written as DNA, the CDR3 is TGCGCCAGCAGCCAAGTGCCAGGGTCTGTGGATGAGCAGTTCTTC. Translated, it gives CASSQVPGSVDEQFF.

V gene TRBV18 combines with J gene TRBJ1-5; the D gene is possibly TRBD1 (5 bases). The CDR3 consists of 16 residues. V lost 2 bases to trimming and J lost 0 bases, with 11 bases between them. Germline assignment: CDR1 KGHSH and CDR2 LQKENI. CDR3 loop: CASSPNQGHSNQPQHF. Written as DNA, the CDR3 is TGTGCCAGCTCACCAAATCAGGGCCATAGCAATCAGCCCCAGCATTTT.

V is TRBV5-1 and J is TRBJ2-1; TRBD2 matches 10 bases. Germline CDR1 reads SGHRS; CDR2 reads YFSETQ. The CDR3 is made up of 17 amino acids. With V trimmed by 4 bases and J by 2 bases, 9 bases remained unmatched. CDR3 in amino acids: CASSGLPAGGTYNEQFF. As DNA, the CDR3 is TGCGCCAGCAGCGGATTACCAGCGGGAGGGACCTACAATGAGCAGTTCTTC.

This clonotype was seen more than once but under ten times. The chain couples TRBV27 to TRBJ1-2; D may be TRBD1 (5 bases). Germline CDR1 MNHEY, CDR2 SMNVEV (reference sequence). The CDR3 has 16 amino acids. Trimming pared 5 bases from V and 1 base from J, leaving 17 bases between. CDR3 bases: TGTGCCAGCAGTGAGTGGGGCACCGATATTAACTATGGCTACACCTTC. Translated, it gives CASSEWGTDINYGYTF.

This sequence joins TRBV6-5 and TRBJ2-1; D not resolved. Trimming shortened V by 8 bases and J by 8 bases, and 13 bases separated the two germline ends. CDR1 is MNHEY, CDR2 SVGAGI, per germline. This CDR3 contains 12 residues. CDR3 coding DNA: TGTGCCAGCGGCTCAGTTCGAGATGAGCAGTTCTTC. Residues: CASGSVRDEQFF.